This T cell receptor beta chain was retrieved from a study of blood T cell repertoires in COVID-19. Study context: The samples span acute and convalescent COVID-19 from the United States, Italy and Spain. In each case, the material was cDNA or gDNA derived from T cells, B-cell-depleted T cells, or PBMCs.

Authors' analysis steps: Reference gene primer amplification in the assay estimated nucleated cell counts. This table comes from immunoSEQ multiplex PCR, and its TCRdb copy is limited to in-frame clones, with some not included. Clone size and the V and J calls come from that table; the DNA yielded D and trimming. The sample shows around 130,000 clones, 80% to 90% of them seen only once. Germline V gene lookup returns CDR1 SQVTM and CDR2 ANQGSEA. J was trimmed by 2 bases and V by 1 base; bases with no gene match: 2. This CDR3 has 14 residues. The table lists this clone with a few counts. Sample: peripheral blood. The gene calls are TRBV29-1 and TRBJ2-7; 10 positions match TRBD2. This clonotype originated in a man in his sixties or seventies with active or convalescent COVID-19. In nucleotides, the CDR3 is TGCAGCGTTGAAGGACTAGCGGGCCCCTACGAGCAGTACTTC. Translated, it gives CSVEGLAGPYEQYF.